One and the same sample provided the 21 T cell receptor beta chains below, sequenced in a study of tissue T cells after allogeneic stem cell transplantation. Only in-frame clones appear in the TCRdb table, and some are missing; sequencing was by immunoSEQ multiplex PCR. This table has some 1,800 clones, about 76% appearing once. The input for sequencing was colon tissue, taken at autopsy. The receptor source for this set is a male patient aged 35 to 70 with steroid-refractory graft-versus-host disease after an allogeneic stem cell transplant. These T cells may partly come from the graft donor.

The J gene is TRBJ2-1, the V gene TRBV27; 9 bases fit TRBD2. Per germline, CDR1 MNHEY and CDR2 SMNVEV (reference sequence). The CDR3 consists of 15 residues. Germline trimming cut 7 bases from V and 10 bases from J; bases unmatched to any gene: 14. DNA for the CDR3: TGTGCCAGCACGAGAGGGCGGGGGGGCACGAGGGAGCAGTTCTTC. It specifies CASTRGRGGTREQFF.

V is TRBV7-3 and J is TRBJ1-1, with D hard to call. Trimming left V 5 bases short and J 1 base short, with 17 bases between. CDR3 size: 16 residues. The germline gives CDR1 SGHTA, CDR2 FQGTGA. The CDR3 sequence is CASSLHPPRQNTEAFF. CDR3 sequence (DNA): TGTGCCAGCAGCCTCCACCCTCCACGGCAGAACACTGAAGCTTTCTTT.

In its sample, this clone is large. This chain uses TRBV25-1 with TRBJ1-1; D may be TRBD1 (6 bases). Germline CDR1 reads MGHDK; CDR2 reads SYGVNS. V lost 7 bases and J 3 bases, leaving 15 bases between the germline ends. This CDR3 has 14 residues. The CDR3 sequence: CASKDSLGDTEAFF. CDR3 DNA sequence: TGTGCCAGCAAGGACAGTTTGGGGGACACTGAAGCTTTCTTT.

The chain links TRBV7-2 to TRBJ1-6; D call uncertain. Germline-derived CDR1 and CDR2 are SGHTA and FQGNSA. The CDR3 consists of 15 residues. V was trimmed by 5 bases and J by 7 bases, leaving 15 bases between them. The CDR3 region is CASSRSRDRNSPLHF. The CDR3 region has the DNA TGTGCCAGCAGCCGGTCAAGGGATCGGAATTCACCCCTCCACTTT.

This chain joins TRBV9 and TRBJ2-7; TRBD2 matches 9 bases. Germline CDR1 SGDLS, CDR2 YYNGEE. V was pared by 0 bases and J by 1 base, with 5 bases of the junction left unmatched. CDR3 length equals 16 residues. Written as DNA, the CDR3 is TGTGCCAGCAGCGTAGCCCCGGGACTAGCATCCTACGAGCAGTACTTC. Translation gives CASSVAPGLASYEQYF.

In the case of this clone: The junction and the germline gene differ at one end; a read error may be behind it. The rearrangement links TRBV7-7 to TRBJ2-5; D is ambiguous. This CDR3 has 16 residues. Germline CDR1 SSHAT, CDR2 FNYEAQ (reference sequence). CDR3 sequence reads: CASSLGGRAFRETQYF. CDR3 DNA: TGTGCTAGCAGCTTAGGCGGCCGCGCGTTTAGGGAGACCCAGTACTTC.

The V gene is TRBV18, the J gene TRBJ2-1; a weak D match, TRBD2 (6 bases). V lost 4 bases and J 9 bases, leaving 13 bases between the germline ends. The CDR3 is made up of 13 amino acids. CDR1 KGHSH and CDR2 LQKENI come from the germline V gene. As DNA, the CDR3 is TGTGCCAGCTCACGGGGCGGGACCGGTGAGCAGTTCTTC. Translating gives CASSRGGTGEQFF.

The rearrangement joins TRBV12-3 or TRBV12-4 to TRBJ1-1; D is possibly TRBD1 (6 bases). This CDR3 spans 12 amino acids. The ends were cut back, 6 bases at V and 11 bases at J, with 16 bases in the middle. This chain's CDR3 is CASSLQGPRAFF. CDR3 bases: TGTGCCAGCAGCCTACAGGGACCGAGGGCTTTCTTT.

This sequence joins TRBV11-1 and TRBJ1-1; tentatively, D is TRBD1 (6 bases). CDR1 and CDR2 from the germline V gene are SGHAT and FQDESV (reference sequence). The CDR3 has 16 residues. The germline V and J ends were trimmed by 5 bases and 4 bases, with 20 bases remaining between them. The CDR3 nucleotides are TGTGCCAGCAGCGCCCCCCAACAGGGACGCGCCACTGAAGCTTTCTTT. Its translation is CASSAPQQGRATEAFF.

The chain uses TRBV27 and TRBJ2-1, with D unresolved. Germline V lookup: CDR1 MNHEY, CDR2 SMNVEV (reference sequence). The CDR3 length is 16 residues. V was pared by 1 base and J by 14 bases, with 24 bases between. CDR3 residues: CASSLLGNSPTMSKFF. As DNA, the CDR3 is TGTGCCAGCAGTTTATTAGGAAATAGCCCTACAATGAGCAAGTTCTTC.

Only one count was recorded for this clone. The V call is TRBV5-1, the J call TRBJ1-4; perhaps TRBD1 as D (6 bases). This CDR3 is 16 amino acids long. V was cut by 1 base and J by 6 bases, with 16 bases left in between. Germline V gene sequence: CDR1 SGHRS, CDR2 YFSETQ. The chain's CDR3 is CASSLRWGAPDEKLFF. The CDR3 coding sequence is TGCGCCAGCAGCTTGAGATGGGGGGCGCCGGATGAAAAACTGTTTTTT. The entire variable domain, with the rest obtained from reference TRBV5-1 and TRBJ1-4, is as follows: KAGVTQTPRYLIKTRGQQVTLSCSPISGHRSVSWYQQTPGQGLQFLFEYFSETQRNKGNFPGRFSGRQFSNSRSEMNVSTLELGDSALYLCASSLRWGAPDEKLFFGSGTQLSVL.

The chain employs TRBV29-1 and TRBJ2-3, with D possibly being TRBD1 (6 bases). There are 13 residues in the CDR3. In germline, CDR1 is SQVTM, CDR2 ANQGSEA. Trimming took off 4 bases at V and 1 base at J, with 9 bases between the two ends. The CDR3 protein is CSVVGARTDTQYF. CDR3 bases: TGCAGCGTTGTGGGGGCGCGCACAGATACGCAGTATTTT.

This clone was counted once. The V call is TRBV25-1, the J call TRBJ1-5; a possible D gene is TRBD1 (6 bases). V lost 4 bases and J lost 7, with 11 bases in between. This CDR3 region has 13 residues. CDR1 is MGHDK and CDR2 is SYGVNS in the germline V gene. CDR3 loop: CASSVSDRQPQHF. The CDR3 coding sequence is TGTGCCAGCAGTGTGAGCGACAGGCAGCCCCAGCATTTT.

The chain has TRBV28 and TRBJ2-5, with a weak D call TRBD1 (5 bases). This CDR3 has 15 amino acids. Trimming stripped 3 bases from V and 2 bases from J, with 13 bases between. The germline gives CDR1 MDHEN, CDR2 SYDVKM. The CDR3, as DNA: TGTGCCAGCAGTTTCGCAGGGCTAGGGCAAGAGACCCAGTACTTC. This codes for CASSFAGLGQETQYF.

The chain is built from TRBV5-1 and TRBJ1-1, with D maybe TRBD1 (6 bases). The CDR3 is made up of 15 amino acids. V was clipped by 3 bases and J by 5 bases, with 17 bases between them. Germline V gene data show CDR1 as SGHRS and CDR2 as YFSETQ. DNA of the CDR3: TGCGCCAGCAGCTGGGGGGGGCAGGGGACAACTGAAGCTTTCTTT. It encodes CASSWGGQGTTEAFF.

The rearrangement uses TRBV6-5 and TRBJ2-7, with D hard to call. Between the trimmed V and J ends, which lost 6 bases and 4 bases, there was a span of 13 bases. Looked up from germline, CDR1 is MNHEY and CDR2 is SVGAGI. The CDR3 is 13 amino acids. In nucleotides, the CDR3 is TGTGCCAGCAGAAGCCCCCTGGGGTACGAGCAGTACTTC. Its protein is CASRSPLGYEQYF.

The rearrangement links TRBV5-1 to TRBJ2-3, with D perhaps TRBD1 (5 bases). This CDR3 contains 14 residues. Deletions cut 0 bases from V and 5 bases from J, with 10 bases between. Germline CDR1 SGHRS, CDR2 YFSETQ. The CDR3 reads CASSLAKGRDTQYF. For the CDR3, the DNA is TGCGCCAGCAGCTTGGCAAAGGGGCGAGATACGCAGTATTTT.

The CDR3 here is CAISRENEQFF. The CDR3 DNA is TGTGCCATCTCCAGGGAGAATGAGCAGTTCTTC. The chain has TRBV10-3 and TRBJ2-1, with D perhaps TRBD1 or TRBD2 (5 bases each). CDR3 size: 11 residues. Germline V gene lookup returns CDR1 ENHRY and CDR2 SYGVKD. Trimming stripped 8 bases from V and 7 bases from J, with 9 bases between.

V and J are TRBV12-3 or TRBV12-4 and TRBJ2-2, with D hard to call. The CDR3 sequence is 13 residues long. Trimming stripped 5 bases from V and 6 bases from J, with 10 bases between. The CDR3 spells CASSLNRAGELFF. The DNA for the CDR3 is TGTGCCAGCAGTCTGAATCGGGCCGGGGAGCTGTTTTTT.

This chain's CDR3 is CAWNRQTPTNEKLFF. CDR3 nucleotides: TGTGCCTGGAATCGACAGACCCCAACTAATGAAAAACTGTTTTTT. The chain joins TRBV30 to TRBJ1-4, with D possibly matching TRBD1 (5 bases). The CDR3 loop spans 15 amino acids. V was pared by 4 bases and J by 0 bases, with 12 bases between. The germline CDR1 and CDR2 sequences are GTSNPN and SVGIG (reference sequence).

This clone is a singleton in its sample. The rearrangement joins TRBV19 to TRBJ2-7, with D possibly being TRBD1 (7 bases). This CDR3 comprises 15 residues. In germline, CDR1 is LNHDA, CDR2 SQIVND (reference sequence). The germline V and J ends were trimmed by 1 base and 1 base, with 11 bases remaining between them. In DNA form, the CDR3 reads TGTGCCAGTAGTATAGCGACAGGGACTTCCTACGAGCAGTACTTC. It is translated as CASSIATGTSYEQYF.